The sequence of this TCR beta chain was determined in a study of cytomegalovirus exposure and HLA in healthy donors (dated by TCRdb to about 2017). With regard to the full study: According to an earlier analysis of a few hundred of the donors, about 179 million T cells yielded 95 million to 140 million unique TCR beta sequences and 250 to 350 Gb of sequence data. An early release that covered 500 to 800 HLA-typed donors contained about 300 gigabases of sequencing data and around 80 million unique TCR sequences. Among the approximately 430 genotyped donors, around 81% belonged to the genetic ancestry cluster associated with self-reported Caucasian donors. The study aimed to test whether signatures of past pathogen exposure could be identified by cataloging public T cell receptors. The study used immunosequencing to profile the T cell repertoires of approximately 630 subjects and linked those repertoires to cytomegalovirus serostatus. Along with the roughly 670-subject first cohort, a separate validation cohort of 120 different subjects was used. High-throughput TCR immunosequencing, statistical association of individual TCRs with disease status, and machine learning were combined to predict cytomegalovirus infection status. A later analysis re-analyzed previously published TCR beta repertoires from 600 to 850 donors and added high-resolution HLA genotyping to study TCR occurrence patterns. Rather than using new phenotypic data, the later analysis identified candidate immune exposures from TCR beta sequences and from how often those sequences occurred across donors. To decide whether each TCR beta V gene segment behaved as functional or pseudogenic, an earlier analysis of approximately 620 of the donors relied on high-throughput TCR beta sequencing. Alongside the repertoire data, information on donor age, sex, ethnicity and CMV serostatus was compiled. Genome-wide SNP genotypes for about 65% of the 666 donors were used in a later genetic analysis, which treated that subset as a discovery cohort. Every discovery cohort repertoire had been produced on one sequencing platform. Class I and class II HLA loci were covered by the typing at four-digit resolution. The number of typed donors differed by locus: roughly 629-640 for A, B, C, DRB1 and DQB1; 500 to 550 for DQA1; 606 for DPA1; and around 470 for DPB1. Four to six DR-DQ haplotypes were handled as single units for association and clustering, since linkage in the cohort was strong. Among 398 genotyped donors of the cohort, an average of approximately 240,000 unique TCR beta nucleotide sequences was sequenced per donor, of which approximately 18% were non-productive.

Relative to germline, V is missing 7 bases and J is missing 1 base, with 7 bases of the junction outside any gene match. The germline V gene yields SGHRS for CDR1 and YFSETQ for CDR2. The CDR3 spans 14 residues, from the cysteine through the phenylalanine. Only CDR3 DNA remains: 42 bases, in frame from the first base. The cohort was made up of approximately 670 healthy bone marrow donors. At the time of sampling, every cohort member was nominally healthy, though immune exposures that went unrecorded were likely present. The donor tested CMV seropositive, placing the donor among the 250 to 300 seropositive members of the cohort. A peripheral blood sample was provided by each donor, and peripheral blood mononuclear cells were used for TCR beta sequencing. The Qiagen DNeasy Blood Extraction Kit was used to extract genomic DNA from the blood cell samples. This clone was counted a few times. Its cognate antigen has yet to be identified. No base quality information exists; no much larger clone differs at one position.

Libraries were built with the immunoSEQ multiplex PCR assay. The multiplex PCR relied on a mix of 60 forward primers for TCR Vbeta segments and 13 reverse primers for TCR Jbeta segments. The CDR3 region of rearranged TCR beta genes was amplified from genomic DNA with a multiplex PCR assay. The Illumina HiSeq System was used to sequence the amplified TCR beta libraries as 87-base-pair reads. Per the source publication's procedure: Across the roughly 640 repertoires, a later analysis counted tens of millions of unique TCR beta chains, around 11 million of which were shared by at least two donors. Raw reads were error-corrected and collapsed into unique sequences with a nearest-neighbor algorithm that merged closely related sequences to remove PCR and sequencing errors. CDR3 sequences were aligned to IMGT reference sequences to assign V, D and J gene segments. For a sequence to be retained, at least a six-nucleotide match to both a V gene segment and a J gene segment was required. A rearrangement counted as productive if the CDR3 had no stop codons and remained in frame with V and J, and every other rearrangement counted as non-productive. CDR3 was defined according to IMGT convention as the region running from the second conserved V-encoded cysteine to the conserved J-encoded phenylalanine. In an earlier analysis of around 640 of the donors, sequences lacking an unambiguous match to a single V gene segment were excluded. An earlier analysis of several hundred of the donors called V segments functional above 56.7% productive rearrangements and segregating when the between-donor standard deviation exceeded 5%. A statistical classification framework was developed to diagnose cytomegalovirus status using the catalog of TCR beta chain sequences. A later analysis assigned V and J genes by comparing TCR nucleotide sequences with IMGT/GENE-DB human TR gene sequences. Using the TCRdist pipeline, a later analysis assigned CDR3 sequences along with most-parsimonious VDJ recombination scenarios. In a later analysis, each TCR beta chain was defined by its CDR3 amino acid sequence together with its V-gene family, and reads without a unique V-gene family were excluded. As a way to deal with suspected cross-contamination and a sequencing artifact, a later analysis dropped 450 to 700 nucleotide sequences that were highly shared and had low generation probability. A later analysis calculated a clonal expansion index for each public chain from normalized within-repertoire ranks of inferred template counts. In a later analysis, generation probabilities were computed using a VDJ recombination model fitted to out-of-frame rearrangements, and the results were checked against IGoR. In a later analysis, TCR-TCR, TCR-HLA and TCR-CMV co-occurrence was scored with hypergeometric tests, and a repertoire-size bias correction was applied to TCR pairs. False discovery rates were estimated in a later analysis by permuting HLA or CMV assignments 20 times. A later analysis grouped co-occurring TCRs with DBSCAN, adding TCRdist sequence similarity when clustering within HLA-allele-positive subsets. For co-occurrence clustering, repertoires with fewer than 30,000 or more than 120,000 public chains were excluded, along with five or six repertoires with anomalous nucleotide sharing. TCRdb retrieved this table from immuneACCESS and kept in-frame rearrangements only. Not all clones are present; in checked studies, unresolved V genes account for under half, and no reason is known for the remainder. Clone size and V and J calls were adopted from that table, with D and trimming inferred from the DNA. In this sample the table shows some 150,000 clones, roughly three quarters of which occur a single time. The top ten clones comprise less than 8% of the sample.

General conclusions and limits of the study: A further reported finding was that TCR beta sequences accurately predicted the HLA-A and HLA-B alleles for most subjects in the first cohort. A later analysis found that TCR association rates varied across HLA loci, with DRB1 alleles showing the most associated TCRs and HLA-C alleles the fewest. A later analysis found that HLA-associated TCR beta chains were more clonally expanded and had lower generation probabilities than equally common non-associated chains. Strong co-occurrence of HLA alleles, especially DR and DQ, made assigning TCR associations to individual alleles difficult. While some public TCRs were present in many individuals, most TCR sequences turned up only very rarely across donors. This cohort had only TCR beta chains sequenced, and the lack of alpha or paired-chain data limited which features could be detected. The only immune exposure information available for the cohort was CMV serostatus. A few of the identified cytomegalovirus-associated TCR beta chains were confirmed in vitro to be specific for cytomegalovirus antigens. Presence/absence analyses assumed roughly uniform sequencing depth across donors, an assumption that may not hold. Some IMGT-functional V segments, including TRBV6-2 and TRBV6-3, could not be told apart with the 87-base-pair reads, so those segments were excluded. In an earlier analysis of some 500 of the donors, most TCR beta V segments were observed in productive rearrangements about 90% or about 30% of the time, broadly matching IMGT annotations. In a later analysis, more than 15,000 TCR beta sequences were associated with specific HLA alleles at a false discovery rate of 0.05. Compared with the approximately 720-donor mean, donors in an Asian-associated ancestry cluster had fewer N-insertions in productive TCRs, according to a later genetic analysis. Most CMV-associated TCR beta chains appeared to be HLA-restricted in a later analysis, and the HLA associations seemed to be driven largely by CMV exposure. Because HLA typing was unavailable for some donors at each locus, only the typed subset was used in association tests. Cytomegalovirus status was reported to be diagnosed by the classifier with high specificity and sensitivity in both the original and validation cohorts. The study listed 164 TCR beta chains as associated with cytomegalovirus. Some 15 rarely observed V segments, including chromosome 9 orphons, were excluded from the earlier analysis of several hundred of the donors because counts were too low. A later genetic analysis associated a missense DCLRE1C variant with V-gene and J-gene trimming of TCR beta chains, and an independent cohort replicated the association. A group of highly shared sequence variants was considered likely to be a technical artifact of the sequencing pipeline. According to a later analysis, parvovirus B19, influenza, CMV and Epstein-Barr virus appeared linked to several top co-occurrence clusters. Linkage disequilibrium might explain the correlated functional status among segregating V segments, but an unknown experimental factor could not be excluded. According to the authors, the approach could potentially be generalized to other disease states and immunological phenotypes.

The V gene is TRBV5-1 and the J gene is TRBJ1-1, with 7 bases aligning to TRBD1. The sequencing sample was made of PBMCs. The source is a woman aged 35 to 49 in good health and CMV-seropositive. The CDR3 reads CASGRQGENTEAFF. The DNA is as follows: TGCGCCAGCGGAAGACAGGGCGAGAACACTGAAGCTTTCTTT.